This T cell receptor (beta chain) emerged from a study of T cells after yellow fever vaccination. General study points: Re-detected after boosting: most primary clones, 96% of CD4 and about 85% of CD8.

There are a few counts of this clonotype. Synthesis of TCR cDNA relied on 5'RACE template switching, which attached a universal primer site and UMIs. TCRdb re-derived calls from the 5' RACE reads in MiXCR, one entry per CDR3 protein. The sample lists roughly 94,000 distinct CDR3 sequences; about 8.4% were seen once. CDR3 size: 17 residues. V lost 6 bases to trimming and J lost 3 bases; unmatched junction nucleotides: 14. Germline V gene data show CDR1 as MNHNS and CDR2 as SASEGT. This material consisted of CD8+ T cells not binding an NS4B(214-222) dextramer, sorted from PBMCs, taken roughly 14 days after the first yellow fever vaccination. V and J are TRBV6-1 and TRBJ2-5, with TRBD1 matching 9 bases. The receptor comes from a man between 18 and 29 years old who received the YFV17D yellow fever vaccine. The CDR3 reads CASSQSSGTGLKETQYF. DNA for the CDR3: TGTGCCAGCAGCCAGTCCTCCGGGACAGGGTTAAAAGAGACCCAGTACTTC.